This T cell receptor (beta chain) derives from a study of cytomegalovirus exposure and HLA in healthy donors. Study observations and caveats: Common viral pathogens seemed, in a later analysis, to connect with several of the most significant clusters. By HLA locus, TCR association rates varied in a later analysis, with DRB1 showing the most and HLA-C the fewest. As immune exposure information, only CMV serostatus was available.

The PCR was carried out with 60 Vbeta primers and 13 Jbeta primers. Sequencing used immunoSEQ multiplex PCR; TCRdb keeps in-frame clones, though not all of them. The sample lists a few hundred thousand clones, under 80% occurring once. The CDR3 totals 15 residues. Germline V gives CDR1 SEHNR, CDR2 FQNEAQ (reference sequence). J lost 1 base, V lost 6 bases, and 5 bases had no gene match. Regarding this clone: Antigen specificity is unknown. The same CDR3 arises from other DNA sequences in this sample as well.

The chain links TRBV7-9 to TRBJ2-1, with TRBD2 identical over 8 bases. The clonotype comes from a female donor in good health and CMV-seronegative. Sequences were obtained from PBMCs. CDR3 residues: CASSQTSGSYNEQFF. CDR3 sequence (DNA): TGTGCCAGCAGTCAAACTAGCGGATCCTACAATGAGCAGTTCTTC. Using reference TRBV7-9 and TRBJ2-1 for the parts outside the CDR3, the full variable domain is DTGVSQNPRHKITKRGQNVTFRCDPISEHNRLYWYRQTLGQGPEFLTYFQNEAQLEKSRLLSDRFSAERPKGSFSTLEIQRTEQGDSAMYLCASSQTSGSYNEQFFGPGTRLTVL.